This T cell receptor beta chain was documented in a study of blood T cell repertoires in COVID-19. Study summary: Acute and convalescent COVID-19 samples came from the United States, Italy and Spain. Sources were T cells, B-cell-depleted T cells, or PBMCs; the material itself was cDNA or gDNA.

Deletions cut 1 base from V and 0 bases from J, with 6 bases between. CDR1 and CDR2 from the germline V gene are SEHNR and FQNEAQ (reference sequence). The CDR3 has 14 amino acids. Original processing notes: Nucleated cell counts were estimated from reference gene primer amplification. Profiled with immunoSEQ multiplex PCR; TCRdb holds only in-frame clones, not every one. The DNA gave D and trimming, while V, J and clone size come from that table. The profile covers about 50,000 clones, with roughly 84% appearing a single time and approximately 15% taken by the ten largest. Sequencing was performed on peripheral blood. The chain links TRBV7-9 to TRBJ1-1, with unresolved D. The receptor comes from a man between 65 and 85 years old with active COVID-19. The DNA for the CDR3 is TGTGCCAGCAGCTTAGTAATCCTGAACACTGAAGCTTTCTTT. Its translation is CASSLVILNTEAFF.